Included here is one TCR beta chain sequence, with context. This sample is part of a study of early T cells in non-severe SARS-CoV-2 infection. About the study: The chains were unpaired, and the sequenced material was bulk RNA from unsorted whole blood.

Individual cDNA molecules each received unique molecular identifiers attached to them. MiXCR was run by TCRdb on the 5' RACE reads, yielding one entry per CDR3 protein. The table lists some 63,000 distinct CDR3 sequences, 13% of them singletons, with about 4.3% in the top ten. The CDR3 is 13 residues long. Germline lookup yields CDR1 WSHSY and CDR2 SAAADI. Trimming removed 3 bases from V and 0 bases from J, with 6 bases in between. The chain links TRBV10-2 to TRBJ2-7; D is ambiguous. The sequence derives from an adult who was a healthcare worker with PCR-confirmed SARS-CoV-2 infection or an uninfected control (not recorded which). Sequencing input: whole blood. CDR3 nucleotide sequence: TGCGCCAGCAGTGAACCGAGCTCCTACGAGCAGTACTTC. The encoded protein is CASSEPSSYEQYF.